What follows is one T cell receptor beta chain and its context. The CDR3 extends over 14 amino acids. V lost 0 bases and J lost 7, with 10 bases in between. CDR1 is GTSNPN and CDR2 is SVGIG in the germline V gene (reference sequence). This entry comes from a study of blood T cell repertoires in COVID-19. The repertoire was sequenced with immunoSEQ multiplex PCR; TCRdb's copy has only in-frame clones and lacks some. In the table there are over 250,000 clones, 85% of which are singletons. V gene TRBV30 combines with J gene TRBJ1-6; D not resolved. Sequencing was performed on peripheral blood. The clonotype originates from a human donor in a cohort sampled during active COVID-19. CDR3 region: CAWSVPRLNSPLHF. CDR3 DNA: TGTGCCTGGAGTGTACCCCGACTAAATTCACCCCTCCACTTT.